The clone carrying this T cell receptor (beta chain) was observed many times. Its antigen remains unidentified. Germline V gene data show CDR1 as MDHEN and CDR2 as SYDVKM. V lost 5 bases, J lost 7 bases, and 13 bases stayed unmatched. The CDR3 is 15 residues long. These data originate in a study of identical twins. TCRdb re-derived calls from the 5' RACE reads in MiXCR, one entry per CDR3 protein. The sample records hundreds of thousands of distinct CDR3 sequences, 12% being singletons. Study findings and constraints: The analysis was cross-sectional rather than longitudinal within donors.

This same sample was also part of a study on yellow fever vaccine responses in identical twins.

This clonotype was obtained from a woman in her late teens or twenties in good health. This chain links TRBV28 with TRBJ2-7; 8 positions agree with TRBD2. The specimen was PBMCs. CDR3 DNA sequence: TGTGCCAGCAGTCCCCCTGATGGACTAGCCGGTGAGCAGTACGTC. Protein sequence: CASSPPDGLAGEQYV.